A selection of T cell receptor beta chains follows, all from one sample in a study of beta chain features in type 1 diabetes. Measured with immunoSEQ multiplex PCR; TCRdb has only the in-frame clones, and not every one. The sample contains around 200,000 clones, about 13% of which appear only once. Specimen: central memory CD4+ T cells from blood. Receptors were obtained from a woman younger than 30 in good health. Each CDR3 is given with its conserved first and last residue. The D gene is left open where the match is weak. Where a row states a size, it is once, few, many or the class of an expanded clone; other rows omit it.

D	size	V	J	CDR3	DNA
NA	NA	TRBV6-6	TRBJ2-2	CAIAGQSTGELFF	TGTGCCATCGCAGGACAGTCCACCGGGGAGCTGTTTTTT
TRBD1	few	TRBV29-1	TRBJ2-1	CSTHRGRELGTYNEQFF	TGCAGCACACACAGGGGGCGGGAGCTGGGGACCTACAATGAGCAGTTCTTC
TRBD1	once	TRBV27	TRBJ2-4	CASSRGQEGNIQYF	TGTGCCAGCAGCCGGGGACAGGAGGGTAACATTCAGTACTTC
TRBD1	NA	TRBV9	TRBJ2-6	CASSVGPTGGYSRVLTF	TGTGCCAGCAGCGTAGGGCCTACAGGGGGGTATTCAAGGGTCCTGACTTTC
NA	NA	TRBV2	TRBJ2-3	CASSEEQLVTDTQYF	TGTGCCAGCAGTGAAGAACAACTAGTCACAGATACGCAGTATTTT
NA	few	TRBV9	TRBJ2-5	CASSAVQGRETQYF	TGTGCCAGCAGCGCCGTCCAGGGTCGCGAGACCCAGTACTTC
TRBD2	NA	TRBV9	TRBJ2-1	CASSVGGSDNNEQFF	TGTGCCAGCAGCGTAGGCGGGAGTGATAACAATGAGCAGTTCTTC
TRBD1	NA	TRBV25-1	TRBJ2-7	CASSGYGTGLGRYEQYF	TGTGCCAGCAGTGGGTACGGGACAGGGTTGGGGAGGTACGAGCAGTACTTC
NA	NA	TRBV7-3	TRBJ2-1	CASSPKTGGGNEQFF	TGTGCCAGCAGCCCTAAAACAGGGGGAGGGAATGAGCAGTTCTTC
NA	NA	TRBV29-1	TRBJ2-1	CSVTPTSYNEQFF	TGCAGCGTTACTCCGACTAGCTACAATGAGCAGTTCTTC
TRBD1	few	TRBV30	TRBJ1-4	CAWRSGTGNEKLFF	TGTGCCTGGAGGTCTGGGACAGGAAATGAAAAACTGTTTTTT
TRBD1	NA	TRBV19	TRBJ2-3	CASSIAAQGVDTQYF	TGTGCCAGTAGTATAGCCGCACAGGGGGTAGATACGCAGTATTTT
NA	few	TRBV7-6	TRBJ1-4	CASSRQDNEKLFF	TGTGCCAGCAGCCGACAGGACAATGAAAAACTGTTTTTT
TRBD2	NA	TRBV5-1	TRBJ2-7	CASSLVAGGAYEQYF	TGCGCCAGCAGCTTGGTTGCCGGGGGGGCCTACGAGCAGTACTTC
NA	NA	TRBV28	TRBJ1-5	CASNRRVSNQPQHF	TGTGCCAGCAACAGGAGGGTTAGCAATCAGCCCCAGCATTTT
TRBD1	few	TRBV7-9	TRBJ2-1	CASSPAGGSYNEQFF	TGTGCCAGCAGCCCCGCAGGGGGATCCTACAATGAGCAGTTCTTC
NA	NA	TRBV29-1	TRBJ1-1	CSVDMTAMNTEAFF	TGCAGCGTTGACATGACAGCCATGAACACTGAAGCTTTCTTT
TRBD1	NA	TRBV11-2	TRBJ2-7	CASSRKTGLSSYEQYF	TGTGCCAGCAGCCGGAAGACAGGGCTATCCTCCTACGAGCAGTACTTC
TRBD2	few	TRBV25-1	TRBJ2-5	CASSEGWTSGIRETQYF	TGTGCCAGCAGTGAAGGCTGGACTAGCGGGATCCGAGAGACCCAGTACTTC
NA	few	TRBV28	TRBJ1-2	CASSLAAPQGNYGYTF	TGTGCCAGCAGCCTCGCCGCTCCCCAGGGTAACTATGGCTACACCTTC
NA	many	TRBV7-9	TRBJ2-4	CASSFGGESQYF	TGTGCCAGCAGCTTCGGCGGGGAGTCTCAGTACTTC
TRBD2	medium-sized	TRBV28	TRBJ2-5	CASSSETSGRVKTQYF	TGTGCCAGCAGTTCGGAGACTAGCGGGAGAGTTAAGACCCAGTACTTC
TRBD2	NA	TRBV6-1	TRBJ2-5	CASSEHGSGRRETQYF	TGTGCCAGCAGTGAACATGGTAGCGGGAGACGAGAGACCCAGTACTTC
NA	few	TRBV7-7	TRBJ2-3	CASSLGDEVDTQYF	TGTGCCAGCAGCTTGGGAGACGAGGTTGATACGCAGTATTTT
TRBD1	few	TRBV5-1	TRBJ1-1	CASRSGGQLNTEAFF	TGCGCCAGCCGAAGCGGGGGACAGTTGAACACTGAAGCTTTCTTT
NA	NA	TRBV18	TRBJ2-1	CASSASLGHNEQFF	TGTGCCAGCTCAGCCTCACTAGGACACAATGAGCAGTTCTTC
TRBD2	few	TRBV4-1	TRBJ2-1	CASSQRTSEYNEQFF	TGCGCCAGCAGCCAAAGGACTAGCGAGTACAATGAGCAGTTCTTC
TRBD1	few	TRBV28	TRBJ2-7	CASTQQGFGSYEQYF	TGTGCCAGCACCCAACAGGGGTTTGGCTCCTACGAGCAGTACTTC
NA	few	TRBV2	TRBJ1-1	CASTGEVTEAFF	TGTGCCAGCACAGGGGAAGTCACTGAAGCTTTCTTT
NA	few	TRBV11-2	TRBJ2-1	CASSPAGYNEQFF	TGTGCCAGCAGCCCGGCGGGTTACAATGAGCAGTTCTTC
NA	few	TRBV6-5	TRBJ1-1	CASSSGTAMNTEAFF	TGTGCCAGCAGTTCGGGGACTGCGATGAACACTGAAGCTTTCTTT
NA	few	TRBV21-1	TRBJ1-1	CASSPRTGNTEAFF	TGTGCCAGCAGCCCGCGGACAGGGAACACTGAAGCTTTCTTT
TRBD1	few	TRBV25-1	TRBJ2-7	CASSGGTVSYEQYF	TGTGCCAGCAGTGGGGGGACAGTCTCCTACGAGCAGTACTTC
NA	few	TRBV14	TRBJ1-4	CASSGRQSNEKLFF	TGTGCCAGCAGCGGTCGACAGTCTAATGAAAAACTGTTTTTT
NA	NA	TRBV4-2	TRBJ2-2	CASSQDGREPFSTGELFF	TGTGCCAGCAGCCAAGACGGCAGGGAACCGTTCAGCACCGGGGAGCTGTTTTTT
TRBD2	NA	TRBV7-7	TRBJ2-2	CASSSGLASGELFF	TGTGCTAGCAGCTCAGGACTAGCCTCCGGGGAGCTGTTTTTT
NA	NA	TRBV2	TRBJ2-2	CASRGGLTTGELFF	TGTGCCAGCAGGGGGGGACTCACGACCGGGGAGCTGTTTTTT
TRBD2	many	TRBV28	TRBJ2-1	CASSFGGSGSNEQFF	TGTGCCAGCAGTTTCGGTGGTAGCGGGAGTAATGAGCAGTTCTTC
NA	few	TRBV7-8	TRBJ2-7	CASSSTVSYEQYF	TGTGCCAGCAGCTCTACAGTGTCCTACGAGCAGTACTTC
NA	few	TRBV11-2	TRBJ1-3	CASSLDFRSGNTIYF	TGTGCCAGCAGCTTAGACTTTCGTTCTGGAAACACCATATATTTT
NA	NA	TRBV30	TRBJ1-3	CAWTADTGNTIYF	TGTGCCTGGACTGCAGATACTGGAAACACCATATATTTT